What follows are 9 T cell receptor beta chains derived from one specimen sequenced in a study of cytomegalovirus exposure and HLA in healthy donors. PCR amplification relied on 60 Vbeta primers (plus 13 Jbeta primers). This table comes from immunoSEQ multiplex PCR, and its TCRdb copy is limited to in-frame clones, with some not included. Of fewer than 70,000 clones listed, 73% were seen once; the top ten hold approximately 5.4%. The sequenced sample was PBMCs. The receptor set was obtained from a man in his fifties in good health and CMV-seronegative.

The genes are TRBV6-5 and TRBJ2-7; D is possibly TRBD2 (6 bases). Germline-derived CDR1 and CDR2 are MNHEY and SVGAGI. Trimming pared 1 base from V and 2 bases from J, leaving 9 bases between. The CDR3 is made up of 14 amino acids. The CDR3 DNA sequence: TGTGCCAGCAGTTACTGGACGGGAGCCTACGAGCAGTACTTC. As protein: CASSYWTGAYEQYF.

The gene calls are TRBV5-1 and TRBJ2-3; no definite D call. The CDR3 is made up of 12 amino acids. Germline values: CDR1 SGHRS, CDR2 YFSETQ. Trimming removed 7 bases from V and 4 bases from J, with 10 bases in between. The CDR3 nucleotides are TGCGCCAGCGCCTACAGTTCAGATACGCAGTATTTT. As protein: CASAYSSDTQYF.

The count of this clone is one. This chain connects TRBV21-1 to TRBJ2-2; the DNA was not compared with TRBD1, the D call given in the table. TRBV21-1 is reported as a pseudogene. The CDR3 loop spans 18 amino acids. As DNA, the CDR3 is TGTGCCAGCAGCAAATTCAGTCAGGAAAACGCGAACACCGGGGAGCTGTTTTTT. Translating it yields CASSKFSQENANTGELFF.

The rearrangement uses TRBV29-1 and TRBJ1-2; D may be TRBD1 (6 bases). The ends were cut back, 4 bases at V and 8 bases at J, with 17 bases in the middle. This CDR3 comprises 13 residues. The V gene's germline CDR1 is SQVTM and CDR2 ANQGSEA. CDR3 amino acids: CSVGTALSRGYTF. In DNA form, the CDR3 reads TGCAGCGTTGGGACAGCCTTATCCCGGGGCTACACCTTC.

This sequence joins TRBV7-2 and TRBJ1-5; D might be TRBD1 (5 bases). Germline V CDR1 and CDR2: SGHTA, FQGNSA. The CDR3 is 16 amino acids. Trimming left V 2 bases short and J 1 base short, with 12 bases between. The CDR3 DNA reads TGTGCCAGCAGCTTATTAGGGGCGTGGAGCAATCAGCCCCAGCATTTT. Protein product: CASSLLGAWSNQPQHF.

The chain uses TRBV15 and TRBJ1-2, with TRBD1 matching over 9 bases. The CDR3 sequence is 15 residues long. J lost 4 bases, V lost 5 bases, and 8 bases had no gene match. Germline V gene data show CDR1 as LNHNV and CDR2 as YYDKDF (reference sequence). The CDR3: CATSDSTGGTYGYTF. The CDR3 nucleotides are TGTGCCACCAGCGACTCCACAGGGGGCACCTATGGCTACACCTTC.

The chain recombines TRBV6-5 with TRBJ2-7; TRBD1 matches 7 bases. The trim removed 2 bases at V and 5 bases at J, leaving 6 bases unmatched. The germline V gene has CDR1 MNHEY and CDR2 SVGAGI. The CDR3 contains 14 residues. The CDR3 reads CASSYVGGRDEQYF. CDR3 coding DNA: TGTGCCAGCAGTTACGTAGGGGGCAGAGACGAGCAGTACTTC.

This clone was seen only once. The V and J genes are TRBV15 and TRBJ2-4; 16 nucleotides line up with TRBD2. The junction had 7 bases not matched to a gene; V was cut back by 2 bases and J by 0 bases. The CDR3 contains 20 residues. Germline-derived CDR1 and CDR2 are LNHNV and YYDKDF (reference sequence). CDR3: CATSRPRGLAGGVAKNIQYF. The CDR3 DNA sequence: TGTGCCACCAGCAGACCACGGGGACTAGCGGGAGGGGTAGCCAAAAACATTCAGTACTTC.

This clone came up once. The gene calls are TRBV5-4 and TRBJ1-2; D might be TRBD1 (5 bases). V shed 0 bases and J shed 3 bases, with 9 bases lying between them. CDR3 length: 14 amino acids. Per the germline V gene, CDR1 is SGHNT and CDR2 is YYREEE (reference sequence). DNA for the CDR3: TGTGCCAGCAGCTTGGCGGGGGTTTACTATGGCTACACCTTC. Translation gives CASSLAGVYYGYTF.